This TCR beta chain was observed in a study of human T cells and chemical hapten exposure. The time point: patch test 1, 2 weeks after DPC sensitization. As to treatment: therapeutic diphenylcyclopropenone sensitization with weekly scalp DPC. This clonotype was detected ten times or more. MiXCR was run by TCRdb on the RACE reads, yielding one entry per CDR3 protein. The sample lists about 360,000 distinct CDR3 sequences, about 7% occurring once. Germline values: CDR1 MDHEN, CDR2 SYDVKM. V lost 4 bases, J lost 1 base, and 3 bases stayed unmatched. This CDR3 comprises 15 residues. The sequence derives from a woman under 30 with alopecia areata. Some clones in this sample may be carry-over from other donors' samples. The chain is built from TRBV28 and TRBJ2-3, with 9 nucleotides matching TRBD2. Sequences were derived from whole blood, sampled in connection with sensitization to the hapten diphenylcyclopropenone (DPC). The CDR3 sequence: CASSYVAGGTDTQYF. CDR3 sequence (DNA): TGTGCCAGCAGTTATGTAGCGGGGGGCACAGATACGCAGTATTTT.